This TCR beta chain was obtained from a study of blood T cell repertoires in COVID-19. Whole-study context: Researchers got acute and convalescent COVID-19 samples from the United States, Italy and Spain. PBMCs, B-cell-depleted T cells, or T cells were the source of the cDNA or gDNA that made up the material.

The participants were between roughly 18 and 89 years old and came from about two dozen US areas. Clinical history reported by participants formed the basis on which cohorts were assigned. Trimming took 3 bases from V and 4 from J; bases not matched to a gene: 8. The CDR3 covers 16 residues. CDR1 and CDR2 (germline): SGHTA, FQGNSA. Repertoires were generated with immunoSEQ multiplex PCR, while TCRdb's copy carries only in-frame clones and drops some. The top ten clones hold 1.7% of a sample with roughly 290,000 clones, around 90% of them seen once. There are a few counts of this clone. The V and J genes are TRBV7-2 and TRBJ2-2, with 7 bases lining up with TRBD2. Sequencing used PBMCs or T cells enriched from blood (not recorded which). This TCR derives from a woman younger than 35 with acute COVID-19. DNA of the CDR3: TGTGCCAGCAGCTTCGGGGGGAGGGGCTCCACCGGGGAGCTGTTTTTT. Protein sequence: CASSFGGRGSTGELFF.